The 28 T cell receptor beta chains below were found in one sample sequenced in a study of CD8 T cells in ankylosing spondylitis. Study-level points and caveats: Seemingly characteristic of ankylosing spondylitis blood was a TCR beta motif consisting of about 8 highly homologous variants.

TCRdb passed the 5' RACE reads through MiXCR, listing each CDR3 protein once. The sample lists fewer than 250,000 distinct CDR3 sequences; around 20% were seen once. Their recognized antigens are unknown. The specimen sequenced was blood, either unsorted or a sorted T cell fraction (not recorded which). These receptors were taken from a male donor with ankylosing spondylitis.

V usage is TRBV6-6 and J usage is TRBJ1-5; no definite D call. CDR3 length: 13 amino acids. Germline CDR1 and CDR2: MNHNY and SVGAGI (reference sequence). V was cut by 2 bases and J by 7 bases, with 9 bases left in between. The CDR3 reads CASSYPGGQPQHF. DNA of the CDR3: TGTGCCAGCAGTTACCCGGGTGGGCAGCCCCAGCATTTT.

A few counts support this clonotype. The chain combines TRBV3-1 with TRBJ2-5, with 11 bases matching TRBD2. The J segment lost 5 bases and the V segment lost 0 bases, leaving 8 bases of the junction unmatched. Germline V lookup: CDR1 LGHDT, CDR2 YNNKEL (reference sequence). The CDR3 totals 17 residues. CDR3 nucleotides: TGTGCCAGCAGCCAAGATTGGAGTAGCGGGGGGGAGGAGACCCAGTACTTC. Encoded protein: CASSQDWSSGGEETQYF.

This clonotype was counted ten times or more. The CDR3: CSAWDSKYEQYF. CDR3 nucleotide sequence: TGCAGCGCATGGGACTCAAAGTACGAGCAGTACTTC. The V gene is TRBV29-1, the J gene TRBJ2-7, with D maybe TRBD2 (6 bases). The germline gives CDR1 SQVTM, CDR2 ANQGSEA. This CDR3 has 12 residues. V was pared by 7 bases and J by 4 bases, with 14 bases between.

The rearrangement uses TRBV7-9 and TRBJ2-5; 11 bases map to TRBD2. V dropped 4 bases and J dropped 1; count of bases not matched to a gene: 8. Looked up from germline, CDR1 is SEHNR and CDR2 is FQNEAQ (reference sequence). CDR3 length equals 17 residues. CDR3 sequence: CASSSIAGGNLQETQYF. CDR3 DNA: TGTGCCAGCAGCTCCATAGCGGGAGGGAACCTCCAAGAGACCCAGTACTTC.

This chain links TRBV29-1 with TRBJ2-7; 7 positions agree with TRBD1. The CDR3 extends over 13 amino acids. The V segment lost 4 bases and the J segment 4 bases; nucleotides outside the gene matches: 7. Germline V gene sequence: CDR1 SQVTM, CDR2 ANQGSEA. CDR3 in DNA: TGCAGCGTTGCGGGACAGCTGAATTACGAGCAGTACTTC. This gives the protein CSVAGQLNYEQYF.

This clonotype showed up just a few times. The chain has TRBV13 and TRBJ2-2, with a possible D match to TRBD2 (5 bases). The CDR3 has 15 amino acids. Looked up from germline, CDR1 is PRHDT and CDR2 is FYEKMQ (reference sequence). Between the trimmed V and J ends, which lost 1 base and 1 base, there was a span of 7 bases. CDR3 DNA sequence: TGTGCCAGCAGCTTAGTACGGGAGAACACCGGGGAGCTGTTTTTT. Its protein is CASSLVRENTGELFF.

This clonotype was counted only a few times. The V call is TRBV7-6, the J call TRBJ2-7, with D perhaps matching TRBD1 (6 bases). The CDR3 has 15 amino acids. The germline CDR1 and CDR2 sequences are SGHVS and FNYEAQ. The V end lost 5 bases, the J end lost 2 bases, and 16 bases lay between the germline ends. Written as DNA, the CDR3 is TGTGCCAGCAGCACCGGACAGAGAAACCCCTACGAGCAGTACTTC. This translates into CASSTGQRNPYEQYF.

The chain employs TRBV27 and TRBJ2-7; TRBD1 matches at 9 bases. The J segment lost 4 bases and the V segment lost 8 bases, leaving 6 bases of the junction unmatched. CDR3 length: 13 residues. The germline CDR1 and CDR2 sequences are MNHEY and SMNVEV (reference sequence). The CDR3 DNA is TGTGCCAGCGGGGACAGGGTTATGTACGAGCAGTACTTC. It is translated as CASGDRVMYEQYF.

This clonotype was picked up many times. The chain has TRBV20-1 and TRBJ2-1, with D perhaps given as TRBD1 or TRBD2 (6 bases each). V lost 3 bases, J lost 0 bases, and 36 bases lay in between. Germline CDR1 DFQATT, CDR2 SNEGSKA (reference sequence). This CDR3 has 23 residues. The DNA for the CDR3 is TGCAGTGCTAGGCCTACACGATGGGGGCGGGACCAAGGTAGTTTGACCTCCTACAATGAGCAGTTCTTC. This codes for CSARPTRWGRDQGSLTSYNEQFF.

This clonotype was recorded many times. The rearrangement joins TRBV29-1 to TRBJ1-1; no definite D call. Germline CDR1 reads SQVTM; CDR2 reads ANQGSEA. V lost 4 bases and J 2 bases, leaving 5 bases between the germline ends. CDR3 length: 11 amino acids. CDR3 bases: TGCAGCGTTGGACAAAACACTGAAGCTTTCTTT. This codes for CSVGQNTEAFF.

The rearrangement uses TRBV4-3 and TRBJ2-2; TRBD2 is a possible D gene (6 bases). With 0 bases removed from V and 3 bases from J, the gap between germline ends came to 23 bases. Germline V gene sequence: CDR1 LGHNA, CDR2 YSLEER. The CDR3 has 20 amino acids. The DNA for the CDR3 is TGCGCCAGCAGCCAAGATGATTTTCGGCGGGGACTGATCGACACCGGGGAGCTGTTTTTT. Translating it yields CASSQDDFRRGLIDTGELFF.

In this sample, this clonotype turned up a few times. This chain joins TRBV4-1 and TRBJ2-3; unclear D gene. V was shortened by 1 base and J by 4 bases, with 9 bases between the two germline ends. This CDR3 is 14 amino acids long. Germline V lookup: CDR1 MGHRA, CDR2 YSYEKL. The chain's CDR3 is CASSQVIAPDTQYF. CDR3 DNA sequence: TGCGCCAGCAGCCAAGTCATAGCTCCAGATACGCAGTATTTT.

In this sample, this clonotype turned up many times. This rearrangement joins TRBV12-3 or TRBV12-4 to TRBJ1-2; 7 nucleotides match TRBD1. The CDR3 runs 14 residues. V lost 6 bases, J lost 4 bases, and 8 bases stayed unmatched. CDR3 DNA: TGTGCCAGCAGGACGACAGGGTTGGGCTATGGCTACACCTTC. It yields the protein CASRTTGLGYGYTF.

The rearrangement uses TRBV6-1 and TRBJ1-3, with TRBD1 as a possible D gene (5 bases). The CDR3 is made up of 14 amino acids. Trimming left V 6 bases short and J 3 bases short, with 12 bases between. CDR1 is MNHNS, CDR2 SASEGT, per germline. CDR3 coding DNA: TGTGCCAGCAGCCTTACAGGAGGTGGAAACACCATATATTTT. Residues: CASSLTGGGNTIYF.

The sample holds many counts of this clonotype. The chain recombines TRBV12-3 or TRBV12-4 with TRBJ2-5; 13 bases match TRBD2. V shed 5 bases, J shed 7 bases, and the junction held 10 bases outside the gene matches. This CDR3 has 16 amino acids. The CDR3 DNA follows: TGTGCCAGCAGTCCCTCGGGACTAGCGGGATCAGGGACCCAGTACTTC. This codes for CASSPSGLAGSGTQYF.

J is TRBJ2-2 and V is TRBV7-8, with a weak D call TRBD1 (5 bases). Trimming removed 4 bases from V and 5 bases from J, with 17 bases in between. CDR3 length: 16 residues. The germline CDR1 and CDR2 sequences are SGHVS and FQNEAQ. The CDR3 nucleotides read TGTGCCAGCAGCTCACCCGGTCAGGGTCGGACCGGGGAGCTGTTTTTT. Protein: CASSSPGQGRTGELFF. Variable domain in full (rest from reference TRBV7-8 and TRBJ2-2): GAGVSQSPRYKVAKRGQDVALRCDPISGHVSLFWYQQALGQGPEFLTYFQNEAQLDKSGLPSDRFFAERPEGSVSTLKIQRTQQEDSAVYLCASSSPGQGRTGELFFGEGSRLTVL.

This chain joins TRBV2 and TRBJ2-1; 7 bases match TRBD1. J was trimmed by 5 bases and V by 0 bases; bases with no gene match: 7. Germline CDR1 SNHLY, CDR2 FYNNEI. This CDR3 is 16 amino acids long. The DNA for the CDR3 is TGTGCCAGCAGTGAAGCGAGGGGGCAAGTGGACAATGAGCAGTTCTTC. Amino acids: CASSEARGQVDNEQFF.

This clonotype has a handful of counts. The chain recombines TRBV9 with TRBJ2-1; 9 positions agree with TRBD1. V lost 0 bases to trimming and J lost 7 bases; unmatched junction nucleotides: 5. This CDR3 has 15 residues. Germline loops: CDR1 SGDLS, CDR2 YYNGEE. In nucleotides, the CDR3 is TGTGCCAGCAGCGTAGTTGGGACAGGGTGGAATGAGCAGTTCTTC. Residues: CASSVVGTGWNEQFF.

This clonotype was recorded at least ten times. V and J are TRBV5-1 and TRBJ2-1; 9 bases map to TRBD1. V was clipped by 0 bases and J by 8 bases; unmatched bases: 6. CDR1 SGHRS and CDR2 YFSETQ come from the germline V gene. This CDR3 region has 15 residues. Written as DNA, the CDR3 is TGCGCCAGCAGCTTGGTGGGGACAGGGACAGATGAGCAGTTCTTC. Amino acids: CASSLVGTGTDEQFF.

In this sample, this clonotype turned up a few times. The genes are TRBV18 and TRBJ2-1; the D gene is possibly TRBD2 (5 bases). The CDR3 is made up of 15 amino acids. The germline CDR1 and CDR2 sequences are KGHSH and LQKENI. V lost 5 bases, J lost 4 bases, and 15 bases lay in between. Here the CDR3 DNA reads TGTGCCAGCTCAACTACAAAACGACTATACAATGAGCAGTTCTTC. It is translated as CASSTTKRLYNEQFF.

The chain links TRBV4-1 to TRBJ2-7; 14 bases fit TRBD2. CDR3 length: 14 amino acids. Germline V gene sequence: CDR1 MGHRA, CDR2 YSYEKL. V trimming: 3 bases; J trimming: 5 bases; junction bases outside the gene matches: 0. CDR3 coding DNA: TGCGCCAGCAGCCAGACTAGCGGGGGGGACGAGCAGTACTTC. Amino acids: CASSQTSGGDEQYF.

This clonotype was detected only a few times. The rearrangement uses TRBV3-1 and TRBJ2-2, with 12 bases lining up with TRBD2. CDR3 length: 19 residues. Germline-derived CDR1 and CDR2 are LGHDT and YNNKEL (reference sequence). V was clipped by 1 base and J by 1 base; unmatched bases: 7. Here the CDR3 DNA reads TGTGCCAGCAGCCAAGTACCCGGGACTAGCGGGCAGAACACCGGGGAGCTGTTTTTT. It codes for CASSQVPGTSGQNTGELFF.

This clonotype was counted ten times or more. The chain uses TRBV4-3 and TRBJ2-7; the D gene is possibly TRBD2 (5 bases). CDR3 length equals 15 residues. Trimming shortened V by 0 bases and J by 0 bases, and 9 bases separated the two germline ends. CDR1 and CDR2 from the germline V gene are LGHNA and YSLEER. The CDR3 protein is CASSQERESSYEQYF. In DNA form, the CDR3 reads TGCGCCAGCAGCCAAGAGAGGGAAAGCTCCTACGAGCAGTACTTC.

This clonotype was observed a handful of times. The gene calls are TRBV6-2 or TRBV6-3 and TRBJ2-2; 8 bases line up with TRBD1. This CDR3 is built from 15 residues. CDR1 is MNHEY, CDR2 SVGEGT, per germline. Unmatched junction bases numbered 8, after V lost 10 bases and J lost 1 base. CDR3 DNA: TGTGCCACCCGGGGCAGGGGGCTGAACACCGGGGAGCTGTTTTTT. It codes for CATRGRGLNTGELFF.

This clonotype was observed once. The chain carries TRBV29-1 and TRBJ1-1, with D tentatively TRBD1 (6 bases). V shed 4 bases and J shed 1 base, with 10 bases lying between them. The CDR3 is 13 residues long. Germline values: CDR1 SQVTM, CDR2 ANQGSEA. The CDR3 region is CSVAGGANTEAFF. CDR3 DNA: TGCAGCGTTGCTGGGGGGGCGAACACTGAAGCTTTCTTT.

The chain employs TRBV30 and TRBJ2-7, with 9 bases identical to TRBD1. V shed 5 bases, J shed 2 bases, and the junction held 1 base outside the gene matches. Germline V lookup: CDR1 GTSNPN, CDR2 SVGIG (reference sequence). CDR3 size: 12 residues. Here the CDR3 DNA reads TGTGCCTGGGACAGGGGGACCTACGAGCAGTACTTC. Protein sequence: CAWDRGTYEQYF.

The sample holds a few counts of this clonotype. This chain uses TRBV19 with TRBJ2-7; 9 nucleotides align to TRBD2. The CDR3 length is 16 residues. Germline V gene sequence: CDR1 LNHDA, CDR2 SQIVND (reference sequence). V lost 9 bases to trimming and J lost 6 bases; unmatched junction nucleotides: 18. The DNA of the CDR3 is TGTGCCAGCAGAAGTGGGATGATAGCGGGGGCCGGCGAGCAGTACTTC. This sequence encodes CASRSGMIAGAGEQYF.

This clonotype was counted only a few times. The chain is built from TRBV4-1 and TRBJ2-7; either TRBD1 or TRBD2 may supply D (6 bases each). Trimming pared 3 bases from V and 6 bases from J, leaving 21 bases between. The CDR3 is made up of 16 amino acids. Germline V gives CDR1 MGHRA, CDR2 YSYEKL. CDR3 region: CASSHDPGALLSEQYF. The CDR3 coding sequence is TGCGCCAGCAGCCATGACCCGGGGGCCCTTCTAAGCGAGCAGTACTTC.